These 9 T cell receptor beta chains share one sample of origin, sequenced in a study of CD8+CD57+ T cells in acquired aplastic anemia. Patients picked for sequencing had shown CD8+CD57+ cell expansion detected by flow cytometry. For CDR3 and TCR beta VDJ profiling, genomic DNA was the template used. TCRdb called the reads again in MiXCR, with one record for every CDR3 protein. Among around 120,000 distinct CDR3 sequences, about 40% were seen once, and the ten largest hold 2% to 3%. The sample taken for sequencing was sorted CD4+, CD8+, or CD8+CD57+ T cells (not recorded which) from PBMCs. The receptor set was obtained from a human donor with aplastic anemia.

This clonotype came up many times. The V call is TRBV4-3, the J call TRBJ1-3; D is unclear. V was pared by 3 bases and J by 0 bases, with 6 bases between. Per the germline V gene, CDR1 is LGHNA and CDR2 is YSLEER. This CDR3 spans 14 amino acids. CDR3 nucleotide sequence: TGCGCCAGCAGCCATCCGGGCTCTGGAAACACCATATATTTT. Translation: CASSHPGSGNTIYF.

This clonotype was seen many times. The chain joins TRBV9 to TRBJ2-1; 8 nucleotides match TRBD2. J gave up 6 bases and V 6 bases, and 14 bases lay outside the gene matches. Germline CDR1 reads SGDLS; CDR2 reads YYNGEE. The CDR3 loop spans 16 amino acids. CDR3 in amino acids: CASNLEGRLASNEQFF. In nucleotides, the CDR3 is TGTGCCAGCAACCTAGAAGGGAGACTAGCGTCCAATGAGCAGTTCTTC.

V and J are TRBV7-9 and TRBJ2-5, with D possibly matching TRBD2 (6 bases). The J call may be wrong; the DNA end is better matched by TRBJ2-4. The CDR3 is 18 residues long. Germline values: CDR1 SEHNR, CDR2 FQNEAQ (reference sequence). The CDR3 region has the DNA TGTGCCAGCAGCTTAGGGTCCGGGCGGGGTTATTTTAAAAACATTCAGTACTTC. Its protein is CASSLGSGRGYFKNIQYF.

This clonotype has only a few counts. The gene calls are TRBV6-1 and TRBJ1-1, with TRBD1 matching 12 bases. The CDR3 is made up of 15 amino acids. Germline V lookup: CDR1 MNHNS, CDR2 SASEGT. The ends lost 5 bases at V and 3 bases at J; junction bases unmatched: 4. The CDR3 region is CASSPGTGGYTEAFF. The CDR3 nucleotides are TGTGCCAGCAGTCCAGGGACAGGGGGCTACACTGAAGCTTTCTTT.

The table lists this clonotype with many counts. The rearrangement joins TRBV5-8 to TRBJ2-2; 7 positions agree with TRBD1. The junction had 5 bases not matched to a gene; V was cut back by 4 bases and J by 2 bases. The CDR3 covers 15 residues. Per germline, CDR1 SGHTS and CDR2 YDEGEE. Here the CDR3 reads CASSPGTANTGELFF. CDR3 bases: TGTGCCAGCAGCCCGGGGACAGCCAACACCGGGGAGCTGTTTTTT.

Notes on this clonotype: A read error is possible here, since a much larger clone lies one base away. This CDR3 fails to terminate in the conserved phenylalanine or tryptophan, so it likely reflects a read error. The gene calls are TRBV12-3 or TRBV12-4 and TRBJ1-1; the D gene is possibly TRBD1 (5 bases). The CDR3 extends over 13 amino acids. Trimming cost V 5 bases and J 1 base, with 8 bases left between them. The CDR3 nucleotides read TGTGCCAGCAGTCAGACAGAGAACACTGAAGCTTTCTCT. This encodes CASSQTENTEAFS.

This chain joins TRBV12-3 or TRBV12-4 and TRBJ2-3, with 15 bases lining up with TRBD2. This CDR3 contains 19 residues. After removal of 6 bases from V and 1 base from J, the junction contained 11 bases not matched to a gene. The CDR3 loop reads CASRPGLAGGPGGTDTQYF. In nucleotides, the CDR3 is TGTGCCAGCAGGCCGGGACTAGCGGGGGGACCGGGTGGCACAGATACGCAGTATTTT.

This clonotype came up many times. The chain uses TRBV7-6 and TRBJ1-6; 7 bases are shared with TRBD1. Germline V gene lookup returns CDR1 SGHVS and CDR2 FNYEAQ. V shed 1 base and J 1 base; nucleotides not matched to a gene: 7. The CDR3 sequence is 18 residues long. This chain's CDR3 is CASSLEAPGQSYNSPLHF. The CDR3 DNA sequence: TGTGCCAGCAGCTTAGAGGCCCCGGGACAGTCCTATAATTCACCCCTCCACTTT.

J is TRBJ1-6 and V is TRBV10-3; D perhaps matches TRBD1 (6 bases). The CDR3 covers 13 residues. Deletions cut 6 bases from V and 7 bases from J, with 10 bases between. Germline V lookup: CDR1 ENHRY, CDR2 SYGVKD. Written as DNA, the CDR3 is TGTGCCATCAGCGAGGGGGGGAATTCACCCCTCCACTTT. Translated: CAISEGGNSPLHF.